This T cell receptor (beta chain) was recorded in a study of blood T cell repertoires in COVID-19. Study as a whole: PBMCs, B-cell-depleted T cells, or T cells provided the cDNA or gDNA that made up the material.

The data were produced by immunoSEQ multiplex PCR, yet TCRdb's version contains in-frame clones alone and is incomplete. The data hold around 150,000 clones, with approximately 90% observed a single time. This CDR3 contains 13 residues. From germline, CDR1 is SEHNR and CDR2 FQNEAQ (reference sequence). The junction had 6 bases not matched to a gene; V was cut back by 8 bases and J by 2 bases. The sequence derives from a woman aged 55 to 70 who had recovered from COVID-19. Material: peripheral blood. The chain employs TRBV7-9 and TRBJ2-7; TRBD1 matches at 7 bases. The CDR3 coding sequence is TGTGCCAGCCGCTCTACAGGGGCCTACGAGCAGTACTTC. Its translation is CASRSTGAYEQYF.